This TCR beta chain was documented in a study of OX40 agonist ivuxolimab in advanced cancers. The length of the CDR3 is 15 residues. V gave up 5 bases and J gave up 1 base, with 13 bases separating them. Germline lookup yields CDR1 SGHTA and CDR2 FQGNSA. A remark on this clone: Other nucleotide sequences from this sample produce the same CDR3.

TCRdb keeps only in-frame clones here, not all; method: immunoSEQ multiplex PCR. The sample lists tens of thousands of clones; 85% were seen once. The rearrangement uses TRBV7-2 and TRBJ2-3, with D possibly matching TRBD2 (7 bases). The receptor comes from an adult with an advanced solid tumor such as melanoma, head and neck, liver or kidney cancer. The sequencing here drew on CD4+ or CD8+ T cells sorted from blood, taken in a trial of the OX40 agonist ivuxolimab. The CDR3 is CASSLRGGGTDTQYF. The CDR3 DNA is TGTGCCAGCAGCCTAAGAGGGGGGGGCACAGATACGCAGTATTTT.